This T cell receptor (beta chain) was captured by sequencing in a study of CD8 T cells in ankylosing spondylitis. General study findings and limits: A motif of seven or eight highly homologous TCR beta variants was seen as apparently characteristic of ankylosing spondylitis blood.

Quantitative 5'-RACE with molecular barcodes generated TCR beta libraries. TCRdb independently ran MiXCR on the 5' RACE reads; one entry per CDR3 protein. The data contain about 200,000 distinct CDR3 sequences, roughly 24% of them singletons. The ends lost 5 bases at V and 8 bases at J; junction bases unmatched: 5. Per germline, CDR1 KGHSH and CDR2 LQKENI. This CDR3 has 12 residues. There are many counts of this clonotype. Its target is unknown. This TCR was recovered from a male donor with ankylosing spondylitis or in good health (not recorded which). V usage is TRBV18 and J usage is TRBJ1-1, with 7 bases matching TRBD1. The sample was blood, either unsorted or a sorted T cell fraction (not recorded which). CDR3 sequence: CASSTTGAEAFF. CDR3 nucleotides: TGTGCCAGCTCAACCACAGGGGCGGAAGCTTTCTTT.